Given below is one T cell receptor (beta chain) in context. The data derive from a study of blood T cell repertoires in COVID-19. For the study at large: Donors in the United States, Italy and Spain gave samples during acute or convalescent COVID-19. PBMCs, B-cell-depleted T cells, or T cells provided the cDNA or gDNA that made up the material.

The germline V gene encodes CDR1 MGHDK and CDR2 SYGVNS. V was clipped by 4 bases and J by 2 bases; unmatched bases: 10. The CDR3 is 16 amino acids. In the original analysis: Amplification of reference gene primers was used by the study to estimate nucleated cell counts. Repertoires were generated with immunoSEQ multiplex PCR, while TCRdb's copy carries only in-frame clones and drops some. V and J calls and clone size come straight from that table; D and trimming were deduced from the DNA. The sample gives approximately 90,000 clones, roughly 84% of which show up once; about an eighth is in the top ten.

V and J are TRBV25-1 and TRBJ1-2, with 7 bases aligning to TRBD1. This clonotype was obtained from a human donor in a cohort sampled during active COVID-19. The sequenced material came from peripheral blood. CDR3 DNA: TGTGCCAGCAGTGCGGCCCAGGACAGGAGAAACTATGGCTACACCTTC. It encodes CASSAAQDRRNYGYTF.